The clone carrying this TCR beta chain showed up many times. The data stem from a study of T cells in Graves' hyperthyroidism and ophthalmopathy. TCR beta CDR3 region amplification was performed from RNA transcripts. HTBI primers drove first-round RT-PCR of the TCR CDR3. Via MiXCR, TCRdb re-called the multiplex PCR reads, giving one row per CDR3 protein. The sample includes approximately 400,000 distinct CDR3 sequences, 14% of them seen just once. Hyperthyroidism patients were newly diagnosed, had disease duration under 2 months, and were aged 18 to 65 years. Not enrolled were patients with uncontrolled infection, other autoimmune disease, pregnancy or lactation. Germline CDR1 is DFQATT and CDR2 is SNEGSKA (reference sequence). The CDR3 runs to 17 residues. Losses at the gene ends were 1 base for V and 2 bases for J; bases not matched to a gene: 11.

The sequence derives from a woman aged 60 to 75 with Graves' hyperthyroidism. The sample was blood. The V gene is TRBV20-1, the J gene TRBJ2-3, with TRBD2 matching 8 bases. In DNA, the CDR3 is TGCAGTGCTAGAGGCTTGACTAGCGCACAATTCACAGATACGCAGTATTTT. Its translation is CSARGLTSAQFTDTQYF.